This T cell receptor beta chain came from a study of cytotoxic CD8 clonotypes in ibrutinib-treated CLL (dated by TCRdb to the early 2020s). Background for the entire study: In this cohort, approximately 14 patients were treatment-naive and about ten were relapsed/refractory, while approximately 18 had unmutated IGHV. Samples at response were collected after a median of around twelve months of treatment, with a range of roughly 6 to 40 months. Samples averaged approximately 260,000 productive templates and some 96,000 productive rearrangements. Longitudinal samples were available for about 30% of the roughly 90 trial participants. Patients were still on ibrutinib when every remission and progressive disease sample was collected. Cryopreserved peripheral blood mononuclear cells were obtained prior to treatment, at the time of response, and at either disease progression or sustained remission. Partial responses were observed in 24 patients and complete responses in 2; after a median follow-up of roughly 72 months, remission was maintained in approximately 14 patients and progression was observed in approximately 12.

The goal of deep resolution MiSeq sequencing was a depth between 1 in 1 million and 1 in 200,000 T cells, and coverage averaged 10x per clonotype. The immunoSEQ hsTCRB Kit was used to generate TCR beta libraries. The authors' pipeline ran thus. Data were analyzed with ImmunoSEQ Data Assistant and ImmunoSEQ Analyzer, with V, D and J genes assigned per IMGT definitions. Clonality, which ranges from 0 to 1, was calculated by subtracting the normalized Shannon entropy of productive rearrangement frequencies from one. Only overrepresented clonotypes making up at least 0.05% of each patient's repertoire were included in the public clonotype analysis. Repertoires from about a dozen age-matched healthy donors in immuneACCESS were used as clonality controls. Held by TCRdb, this immuneACCESS table contains in-frame sequences only and omits some clones. Under half of the omission traces to an unresolved V gene where checked; the cause of the rest is unknown. V and J calls and clone size come straight from that table; D and trimming were deduced from the DNA. This sample lists just over 45,000 clones; around 68% were detected once. The ten largest clones add up to 9.5% to 15% of the sample.

Sample time point, as interpreted from the label and publication: about a year on ibrutinib. For TCR beta library preparation, about 2 micrograms of genomic DNA were extracted from the cryopreserved PBMCs. Longitudinal blood samples from CLL patients receiving ibrutinib monotherapy were subjected to high-throughput TCR beta sequencing. The patients took part in an open-label, single-center phase 2 trial of ibrutinib monotherapy. From cysteine to phenylalanine, the CDR3 is 17 amino acids long. The entry retains the CDR3 DNA only, 51 bases that are in frame from base 1. Trimming leaves V shorter by 1 base and J shorter by 1 base, with the junction holding 5 bases beyond the gene matches. From a lookup of the germline V gene, CDR1 and CDR2 are MGHRA and YSYEKL. This clone was counted once. Its cognate antigen has yet to be identified. Base-call qualities are not available, and no considerably larger clone is one nucleotide away.

General study outcomes and caveats: Public clonotypes were rare and either shrank or stayed stable during treatment, and the rise in clonality at ibrutinib response reflected expansion of private clonotypes. Sampling times were not matched between sustained-remission and progressing patients, and lymph node repertoires were not studied. Clonality increased at ibrutinib response, stayed stable in sustained remission, and fell back toward baseline at progression. Baseline clonality exceeded that of age-matched healthy donors and correlated strongly with circulating CD8+ T-cell counts.

The sequence is built from TRBV4-1 and TRBJ1-2; 11 middle bases align to TRBD1. The input for sequencing was PBMCs, taken after 12 months of ibrutinib treatment. This clonotype was sampled from a human donor with chronic lymphocytic leukemia. CDR3 loop: CASSQVGTGGFNYGYTF. The bases read TGCGCCAGCAGCCAAGTCGGGACAGGGGGTTTTAACTATGGCTACACCTTC.